Each of the 6 T cell receptor beta chains below was sequenced from the same sample in a study of spatial heterogeneity in lung cancer. MiXCR, applied by TCRdb to the 5' RACE reads, yields one record per CDR3 protein. The table has fewer than 60,000 distinct CDR3 sequences, about 7.4% seen once. Time point noted: blood at routine non-recurrence follow-up after resection. From tumor, nontumor lung or frozen PBMC, whole RNA was taken unsorted for sequencing. The sequencing here drew on PBMCs, taken at follow-up. These TCRs come from a female donor with early-stage non-small cell lung cancer.

V and J are TRBV7-9 and TRBJ2-1; no firm D call. The CDR3 has 12 amino acids. The ends were cut back, 6 bases at V and 8 bases at J, with 11 bases in the middle. In germline, CDR1 is SEHNR, CDR2 FQNEAQ (reference sequence). Here the CDR3 DNA reads TGTGCCAGCAGATCGACTGGGGATGAGCAGTTCTTC. Its translation: CASRSTGDEQFF.

This clonotype came up many times. The V and J genes are TRBV7-9 and TRBJ2-7, with 7 bases matching TRBD1. CDR1 and CDR2 (germline): SEHNR, FQNEAQ (reference sequence). V lost 4 bases and J lost 0; bases outside the gene matches: 18. This CDR3 has 19 amino acids. Here the CDR3 reads CASSSLSLAPWDSSYEQYF. CDR3 DNA: TGTGCCAGCAGCTCCTTATCCCTCGCGCCTTGGGACAGCTCCTACGAGCAGTACTTC.

This clonotype was recorded many times. This sequence joins TRBV11-3 and TRBJ2-1; a possible D gene is TRBD2 (5 bases). The germline gives CDR1 SGHNT, CDR2 YENEEA. V was trimmed by 6 bases and J by 1 base, leaving 10 bases between them. This CDR3 region has 14 residues. The CDR3 coding sequence is TGTGCCAGCAGTAGGAGGCGGTCCTACAATGAGCAGTTCTTC. Translating it yields CASSRRRSYNEQFF.

This clonotype was seen ten or more times. The J gene is TRBJ2-7, the V gene TRBV5-1, with TRBD2 matching over 12 bases. CDR1 and CDR2 from the germline V gene are SGHRS and YFSETQ. The CDR3 consists of 15 residues. Losses at the gene ends were 4 bases for V and 6 bases for J; bases not matched to a gene: 8. The CDR3 sequence is CASSPLAGGPREQYF. CDR3 DNA sequence: TGCGCCAGCAGCCCCCTAGCGGGGGGGCCACGCGAGCAGTACTTC.

This clonotype was counted ten times or more. The V call is TRBV19, the J call TRBJ2-6; the D is unclear. V was clipped by 5 bases and J by 0 bases, with 11 bases between them. The CDR3 extends over 16 amino acids. Per the germline V gene, CDR1 is LNHDA and CDR2 is SQIVND (reference sequence). CDR3 protein: CASSDPRSSGANVLTF. CDR3 nucleotides: TGTGCCAGTAGTGACCCACGGAGCTCTGGGGCCAACGTCCTGACTTTC.

This clonotype has only a few counts. The rearrangement joins TRBV20-1 to TRBJ1-6; perhaps TRBD1 as D (5 bases). This CDR3 comprises 14 residues. Between the trimmed V and J ends, which lost 1 base and 8 bases, there was a span of 12 bases. Germline V gene sequence: CDR1 DFQATT, CDR2 SNEGSKA (reference sequence). CDR3 coding DNA: TGCAGTGCTAGAGGGACAAGGGGACATTCACCCCTCCACTTT. Translated, it gives CSARGTRGHSPLHF.